What follows are 20 T cell receptor beta chains derived from one specimen sequenced in a study of blood T cell repertoires in COVID-19. Profiling relied on immunoSEQ multiplex PCR, and the TCRdb table lists in-frame clones only, not all of them. The sample comprises 100,000 to 150,000 clones, around 63% of which are singletons, and 2% to 2.5% rests with the top ten. Sequences were obtained from peripheral blood. Receptor source: a woman aged 70-85 years with acute or convalescent COVID-19.

V gene TRBV7-9 combines with J gene TRBJ2-1; TRBD2 aligns across 10 bases. The CDR3 is 17 amino acids. The germline V gene has CDR1 SEHNR and CDR2 FQNEAQ (reference sequence). Germline trimming cut 0 bases from V and 4 bases from J; bases unmatched to any gene: 6. CDR3 residues: CASSLALLAGAYNEQFF. The CDR3 region has the DNA TGTGCCAGCAGCTTAGCGCTTCTAGCGGGGGCGTACAATGAGCAGTTCTTC.

A few counts support this clone. V usage is TRBV29-1 and J usage is TRBJ2-1; tentatively, D is TRBD1 (6 bases). V lost 7 bases and J lost 2, with 12 bases in between. The CDR3 is made up of 13 amino acids. Germline CDR1 is SQVTM and CDR2 is ANQGSEA. The DNA of the CDR3 is TGCAGCGGATCCCGGACAGCCTACAATGAGCAGTTCTTC. It codes for CSGSRTAYNEQFF.

There are a few counts of this clone. The CDR3 sequence is CASSALIARTEAFF. CDR3 nucleotides: TGTGCCAGCAGCGCGCTGATAGCCCGCACTGAAGCTTTCTTT. The V gene is TRBV7-2, the J gene TRBJ1-1; D remains ambiguous. Germline V gene lookup returns CDR1 SGHTA and CDR2 FQGNSA. This CDR3 region has 14 residues. The V end was cut by 5 bases, the J end by 4 bases, with 14 bases between.

This chain connects TRBV7-9 to TRBJ2-2; TRBD2 matches at 7 bases. V shed 1 base and J 4 bases; nucleotides not matched to a gene: 3. This CDR3 is built from 15 residues. Germline CDR1 is SEHNR and CDR2 is FQNEAQ (reference sequence). The CDR3 DNA reads as TGTGCCAGCAGCTTAGGGGCGGGAGCCACCGGGGAGCTGTTTTTT. Protein: CASSLGAGATGELFF.

The chain has TRBV15 and TRBJ2-1, with TRBD2 identical over 9 bases. V lost 0 bases to trimming and J lost 3 bases; unmatched junction nucleotides: 3. This CDR3 is 16 amino acids long. The germline CDR1 and CDR2 sequences are LNHNV and YYDKDF (reference sequence). The CDR3 loop reads CATSRDGLASYNEQFF. The DNA of the CDR3 is TGTGCCACCAGCAGAGATGGACTAGCGAGCTACAATGAGCAGTTCTTC.

The rearrangement joins TRBV5-1 to TRBJ2-7, with D maybe TRBD2 (6 bases). Germline V gives CDR1 SGHRS, CDR2 YFSETQ. This CDR3 has 15 amino acids. Trimming took 2 bases from V and 3 from J, leaving 15 bases between them. In nucleotides, the CDR3 is TGCGCCAGCAGCTTAGACCCCGGGAGTTACTACGAGCAGTACTTC. It specifies CASSLDPGSYYEQYF.

The chain joins TRBV15 to TRBJ2-5; 12 bases are shared with TRBD2. Germline V gives CDR1 LNHNV, CDR2 YYDKDF (reference sequence). J gave up 5 bases and V 0 bases, and 7 bases lay outside the gene matches. The CDR3 contains 17 residues. The DNA for the CDR3 is TGTGCCACCAGCAGAGATCGGGCTAGCGGGGGGGCGGAGACCCAGTACTTC. Encoded protein: CATSRDRASGGAETQYF.

A few counts support this clone. V is TRBV27 and J is TRBJ1-5, with a tentative D call TRBD1 (6 bases). The CDR3 is made up of 16 amino acids. The germline CDR1 and CDR2 sequences are MNHEY and SMNVEV (reference sequence). V was shortened by 4 bases and J by 2 bases, with 15 bases between the two germline ends. CDR3 sequence: CASSSADRKGNQPQHF. The DNA for the CDR3 is TGTGCCAGCAGTTCCGCCGACAGGAAAGGCAATCAGCCCCAGCATTTT.

The J gene is TRBJ2-1, the V gene TRBV4-2; D might be TRBD2 (6 bases). The CDR3 spans 15 residues. Germline V gene sequence: CDR1 LGHNA, CDR2 YNFKEQ. Deletions cut 1 base from V and 0 bases from J, with 7 bases between. CDR3 bases: TGTGCCAGCAGCCAAGTGGAGGGCTCCTACAATGAGCAGTTCTTC. As protein: CASSQVEGSYNEQFF.

This clone has a count of ten or more. The chain combines TRBV14 with TRBJ1-5; 8 bases agree with TRBD1. V lost 4 bases and J lost 5; bases outside the gene matches: 4. CDR1 SGHDN and CDR2 FVKESK come from the germline V gene. The CDR3 is 14 residues long. The CDR3 is CASSRTGRDQPQHF. CDR3 in DNA: TGTGCCAGCAGCCGGACAGGGCGCGATCAGCCCCAGCATTTT.

The table lists this clone with a count of one. V is TRBV6-1 and J is TRBJ1-5; D is undetermined. V was shortened by 3 bases and J by 2 bases, with 11 bases between the two germline ends. The length of the CDR3 is 15 residues. Germline lookup yields CDR1 MNHNS and CDR2 SASEGT. In DNA form, the CDR3 reads TGTGCCAGCAGTGATCGGGGTTTGGGCAATCAGCCCCAGCATTTT. Its translation is CASSDRGLGNQPQHF.

This chain joins TRBV6-2 or TRBV6-3 and TRBJ2-5; no clear D. The CDR3 loop spans 14 amino acids. V gave up 2 bases and J gave up 2 bases, with 9 bases separating them. Germline V lookup: CDR1 MNHEY, CDR2 SVGEGT. This chain's CDR3 is CASSYRSGQETQYF. The CDR3 bases are TGTGCCAGCAGTTACAGGTCAGGACAAGAGACCCAGTACTTC.

The J gene is TRBJ1-5, the V gene TRBV2, with 9 bases identical to TRBD1. The ends lost 6 bases at V and 3 bases at J; junction bases unmatched: 6. The CDR3 has 15 residues. Looked up from germline, CDR1 is SNHLY and CDR2 is FYNNEI. The CDR3 region has the DNA TGTGCCAGCAGCCCCTGGACAGGGGACAATCAGCCCCAGCATTTT. This codes for CASSPWTGDNQPQHF.

This clone was detected once. The CDR3 is CASSYQRDREQYF. The CDR3 DNA follows: TGCGCCAGCAGCTACCAGCGGGATAGGGAGCAGTACTTC. The chain carries TRBV5-1 and TRBJ2-7; 7 bases agree with TRBD2. Germline V CDR1 and CDR2: SGHRS, YFSETQ. The CDR3 length is 13 residues. V lost 3 bases, J lost 7 bases, and 7 bases stayed unmatched.

The chain is built from TRBV3-1 (or the pseudogene TRBV3-2) and TRBJ2-7, with D perhaps TRBD1 (6 bases). Germline CDR1 reads LGHDT; CDR2 reads YNNKEL (reference sequence). The CDR3 is made up of 16 amino acids. The germline V and J ends were trimmed by 2 bases and 5 bases, with 19 bases remaining between them. The CDR3 bases are TGTGCCAGCAGCCAATCCCCCGGGACACATGGCCACGAGCAGTACTTC. This translates into CASSQSPGTHGHEQYF.

The chain couples TRBV7-9 to TRBJ2-5, with 8 bases that match TRBD2. CDR3 length equals 13 residues. The germline gives CDR1 SEHNR, CDR2 FQNEAQ (reference sequence). The ends lost 5 bases at V and 8 bases at J; junction bases unmatched: 7. The CDR3, as DNA: TGTGCCAGCAGCCCGACTAGCGACTTAACCCAGTACTTC. It specifies CASSPTSDLTQYF.

This clone came up many times. The V gene is TRBV18, the J gene TRBJ2-1, with a possible D match to TRBD1 (6 bases). V was shortened by 0 bases and J by 1 base, with 10 bases between the two germline ends. This CDR3 is built from 16 residues. CDR1 is KGHSH, CDR2 LQKENI, per germline. The CDR3, as DNA: TGTGCCAGCTCACCACCTGGACAGCGGTCCTACAATGAGCAGTTCTTC. It specifies CASSPPGQRSYNEQFF.

This rearrangement joins TRBV7-2 to TRBJ1-4; D is ambiguous. There are 14 residues in the CDR3. The V end was cut by 5 bases, the J end by 6 bases, with 13 bases between. CDR1 and CDR2 from the germline V gene are SGHTA and FQGNSA. Here the CDR3 reads CASSRGLRDEKLFF. CDR3 sequence (DNA): TGTGCCAGCAGCCGTGGTCTGAGGGATGAAAAACTGTTTTTT.

For the CDR3, the DNA is TGTGCCAGCAGCTTTGAAGGACAGGGGATAAGTGGCTACACCTTC. It encodes CASSFEGQGISGYTF. The chain recombines TRBV5-5 with TRBJ1-2; 9 nucleotides align to TRBD1. The CDR3 spans 15 residues. Trimming removed 2 bases from V and 7 bases from J; junction bases left unmatched: 9. Germline V gene data show CDR1 as SGHKS and CDR2 as YYEKEE (reference sequence).

The chain uses TRBV19 and TRBJ1-4, with TRBD1 matching over 7 bases. The V and J ends lost 4 bases and 3 bases, in that order; junction bases with no gene match: 5. CDR1 is LNHDA and CDR2 is SQIVND in the germline V gene (reference sequence). The CDR3 extends over 15 amino acids. CDR3 coding DNA: TGTGCCAGTAGTACAGCAGGGGGATCTAATGAAAAACTGTTTTTT. This gives the protein CASSTAGGSNEKLFF.